The TCR beta chain described here comes from a study of cytomegalovirus exposure and HLA in healthy donors. Donors consisted of healthy bone marrow donors. Regarding the study as a whole: Versus the approximately 700-donor mean, an Asian-associated ancestry cluster reportedly showed fewer N-insertions in a later analysis.

Remarks on this clone: Its antigen remains unidentified.

Germline loops: CDR1 LGHNA, CDR2 YNFKEQ. The V end lost 4 bases, the J end lost 0 bases, and 12 bases lay between the germline ends. The CDR3 length is 16 residues. The study ran its PCR with 60 Vbeta and 13 Jbeta primers. The protocol was immunoSEQ multiplex PCR, while the TCRdb copy is restricted to in-frame clones and leaves out a portion. The data hold about 130,000 clones, with approximately 71% observed a single time. The genes are TRBV4-2 and TRBJ1-4; D gene ambiguous. Sequenced sample: PBMCs. This receptor was taken from a woman aged 45-65 years in good health and CMV-seronegative. The CDR3, as DNA: TGTGCCAGCAGCCCCTCCTACAGTACAACTAATGAAAAACTGTTTTTT. This translates into CASSPSYSTTNEKLFF.